The present entry profiles one TCR beta chain with its context. There were some 200,000 CFSE-labeled responder cells plated together with some 200,000 irradiated, violet-dye-labeled stimulator cells. Responder CD3+CD4+ and CD3+CD8+ cells that were proliferating and CFSE-low were sorted after the reaction. The table came from immunoSEQ multiplex PCR; TCRdb's copy has only in-frame clones and leaves some out. The sample consists of fewer than 20,000 clones, 35% to 45% of them appearing once. This specimen belongs to a study of graft-versus-host responses after intestinal transplantation. CDR1 SGHAT and CDR2 FQNNGV come from the germline V gene. The CDR3 length is 16 residues. V trimming: 3 bases; J trimming: 6 bases; junction bases outside the gene matches: 7.

V and J are TRBV11-2 and TRBJ2-1; the match to TRBD2 covers 11 bases. The starting material was alloreactive CD4+ T cells from a mixed lymphocyte reaction culture, obtained before intestinal transplant. Subset reported: CFSE-low proliferating T cells sorted from roughly six-day pre-transplant mixed lymphocyte reaction (GvH or HvG direction). This TCR came from a human patient who received an intestinal transplant. DNA of the CDR3: TGTGCCAGCAGCTTCACCCTAGCGGGGGGAATCAATGAGCAGTTCTTC. Its protein is CASSFTLAGGINEQFF.